Listed here is a single T cell receptor beta chain. The sample belongs to a study of blood T cell repertoires in COVID-19. Using immunoSEQ multiplex PCR, the repertoire was profiled, and TCRdb retains in-frame clones only, with some absent. The profile covers around 340,000 clones, with approximately 90% appearing a single time and around 4% taken by the ten largest. Material: peripheral blood. This receptor was obtained from a woman aged 60-75 years with COVID-19, enrolled during active disease.

CDR3 sequence: CASSPRGGYGYTF. The CDR3 DNA reads TGTGCCAGCAGCCCGAGAGGGGGCTATGGCTACACCTTC. The rearrangement links TRBV3-1 (or the pseudogene TRBV3-2) to TRBJ1-2, with D perhaps TRBD1 (6 bases). V lost 4 bases to trimming and J lost 4 bases, with 10 bases between them. The CDR3 is 13 residues long. CDR1 and CDR2 (germline): LGHDT, YNNKEL (reference sequence).